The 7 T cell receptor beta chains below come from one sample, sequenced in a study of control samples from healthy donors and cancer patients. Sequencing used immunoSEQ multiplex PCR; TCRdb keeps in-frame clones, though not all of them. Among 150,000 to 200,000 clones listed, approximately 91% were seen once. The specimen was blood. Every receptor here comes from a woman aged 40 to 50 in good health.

The CDR3 coding sequence is TGTGCCGCGTCAGGGGGCTATGGCTACACCTTC. Translated, it gives CAASGGYGYTF. The chain has TRBV28 and TRBJ1-2; 7 bases match TRBD1. The CDR3 is made up of 11 amino acids. V lost 11 bases to trimming and J lost 4 bases; unmatched junction nucleotides: 4. Germline CDR1 MDHEN, CDR2 SYDVKM.

The CDR3 here is CASSLSAGELFF. CDR3 in DNA: TGTGCCAGCAGCTTATCGGCCGGGGAGCTGTTTTTT. This chain uses TRBV5-5 with TRBJ2-2; D gene uncertain. Germline V gives CDR1 SGHKS, CDR2 YYEKEE (reference sequence). The ends were cut back, 2 bases at V and 6 bases at J, with 5 bases in the middle. This CDR3 is 12 amino acids long.

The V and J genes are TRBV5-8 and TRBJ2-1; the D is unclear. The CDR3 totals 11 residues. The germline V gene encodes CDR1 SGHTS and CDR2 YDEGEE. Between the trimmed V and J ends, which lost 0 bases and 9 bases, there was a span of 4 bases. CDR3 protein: CASSLVFEQFF. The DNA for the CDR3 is TGTGCCAGCAGCTTGGTATTTGAGCAGTTCTTC.

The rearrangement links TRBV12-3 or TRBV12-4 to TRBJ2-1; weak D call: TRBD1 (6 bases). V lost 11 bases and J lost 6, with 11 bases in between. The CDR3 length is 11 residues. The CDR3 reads CASGRGNEQFF. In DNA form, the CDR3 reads TGTGCCTCCGGCAGGGGCAATGAGCAGTTCTTC.

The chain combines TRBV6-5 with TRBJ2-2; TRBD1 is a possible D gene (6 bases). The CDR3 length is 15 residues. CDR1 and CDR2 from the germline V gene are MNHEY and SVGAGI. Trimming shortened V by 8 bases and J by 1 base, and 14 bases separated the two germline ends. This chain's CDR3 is CASLGHARNTGELFF. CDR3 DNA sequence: TGTGCCAGCTTGGGACACGCACGGAACACCGGGGAGCTGTTTTTT.

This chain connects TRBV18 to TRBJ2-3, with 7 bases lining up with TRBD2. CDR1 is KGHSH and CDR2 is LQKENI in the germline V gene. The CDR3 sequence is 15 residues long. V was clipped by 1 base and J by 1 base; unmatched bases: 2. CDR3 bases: TGTGCCAGCTCACCACAGGGAGGGGGCACAGATACGCAGTATTTT. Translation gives CASSPQGGGTDTQYF.

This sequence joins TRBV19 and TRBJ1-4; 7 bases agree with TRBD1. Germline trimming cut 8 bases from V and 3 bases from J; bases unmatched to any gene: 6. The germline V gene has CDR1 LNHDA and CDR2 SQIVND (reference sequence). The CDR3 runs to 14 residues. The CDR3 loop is CASRTQGANEKLFF. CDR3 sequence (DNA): TGTGCCAGTCGCACCCAGGGGGCTAATGAAAAACTGTTTTTT.